This T cell receptor beta chain was captured by sequencing in a study of CD8 T cells in ankylosing spondylitis. The CDR3 runs to 15 residues. Trimming took 5 bases from V and 7 from J; bases not matched to a gene: 12. In germline, CDR1 is SEHNR, CDR2 FQNEAQ (reference sequence). This clonotype was observed many times. As yet, its antigen is unknown. Preparation of TCR beta libraries was done by quantitative 5'-RACE with molecular barcodes. MiXCR was run by TCRdb on the 5' RACE reads, yielding one entry per CDR3 protein. The sample yields about 130,000 distinct CDR3 sequences, approximately 10% seen once. The study, taken as a whole, reports: A motif in TCR beta, a set of eight highly homologous variants, appeared characteristic of ankylosing spondylitis blood. Enrichment of disease-linked clones was reportedly significant in matched ankylosing spondylitis synovial fluid.

The sample consisted of blood, either unsorted or a sorted T cell fraction (not recorded which). The chain carries TRBV7-9 and TRBJ2-7; 9 positions match TRBD2. This TCR was recovered from a female donor with ankylosing spondylitis or in good health (not recorded which). The chain's CDR3 is CASSIRLADSMEQYF. DNA for the CDR3: TGTGCCAGCAGCATCAGACTAGCGGACTCCATGGAGCAGTACTTC.